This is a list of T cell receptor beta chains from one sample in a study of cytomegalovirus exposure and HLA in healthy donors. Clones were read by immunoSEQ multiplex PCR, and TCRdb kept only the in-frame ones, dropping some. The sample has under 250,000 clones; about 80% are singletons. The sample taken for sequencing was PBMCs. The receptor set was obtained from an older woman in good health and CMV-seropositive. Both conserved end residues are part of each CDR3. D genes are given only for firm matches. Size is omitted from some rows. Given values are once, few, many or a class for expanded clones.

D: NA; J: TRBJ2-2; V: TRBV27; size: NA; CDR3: CASSLNPGTGELFF; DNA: TGTGCCAGCAGCCTAAATCCAGGGACCGGGGAGCTGTTTTTT
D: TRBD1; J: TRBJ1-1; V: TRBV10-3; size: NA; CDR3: CATLGQGGTEAFF; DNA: TGTGCCACTTTGGGACAGGGTGGCACTGAAGCTTTCTTT
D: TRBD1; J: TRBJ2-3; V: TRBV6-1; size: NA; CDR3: CASSDRQGRQDTQYF; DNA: TGTGCCAGCAGTGATAGACAGGGCAGGCAGGATACGCAGTATTTT
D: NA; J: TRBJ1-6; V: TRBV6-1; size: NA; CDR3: CASISSYNSPLHF; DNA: TGTGCCAGTATTAGCTCCTATAATTCACCCCTCCACTTT
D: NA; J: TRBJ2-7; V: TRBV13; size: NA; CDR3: CASSWASYEQYF; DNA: TGTGCCAGCAGCTGGGCCTCCTACGAGCAGTACTTC
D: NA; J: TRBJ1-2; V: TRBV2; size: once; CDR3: CASSGGLGYGYTF; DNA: TGTGCCAGCAGCGGGGGGCTCGGGTATGGCTACACCTTC
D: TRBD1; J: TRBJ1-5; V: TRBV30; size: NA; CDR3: CAWSTGQPTRINQPQHF; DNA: TGTGCCTGGAGTACGGGACAGCCTACACGAATCAATCAGCCCCAGCATTTT
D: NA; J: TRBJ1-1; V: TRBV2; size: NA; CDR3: CASSRRAEAFF; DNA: TGTGCCAGCAGCCGGAGGGCTGAAGCTTTCTTT
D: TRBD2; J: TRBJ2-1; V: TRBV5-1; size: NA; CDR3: CASRREGLNEQFF; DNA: TGCGCCAGCAGGCGGGAGGGACTCAATGAGCAGTTCTTC
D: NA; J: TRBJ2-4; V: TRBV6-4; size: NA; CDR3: CASSAGGSRDIQYF; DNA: TGTGCCAGCAGCGCCGGGGGTTCGAGGGACATTCAGTACTTC
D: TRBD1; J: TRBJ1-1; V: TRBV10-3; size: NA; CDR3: CAISSTGSEAFF; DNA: TGTGCCATCAGTTCGACAGGGTCTGAAGCTTTCTTT
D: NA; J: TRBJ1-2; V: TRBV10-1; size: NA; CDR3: CASTPGVGRPNYGYTF; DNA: TGCGCCAGCACCCCGGGGGTTGGCAGACCTAACTATGGCTACACCTTC
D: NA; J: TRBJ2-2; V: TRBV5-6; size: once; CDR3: CASKHRNTGELFF; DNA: TGTGCCAGCAAGCACAGAAACACCGGGGAGCTGTTTTTT
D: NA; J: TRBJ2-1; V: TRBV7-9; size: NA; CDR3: CSSSTHLRERDNEQFF; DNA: TGTTCCAGCAGCACCCACCTAAGGGAGCGGGACAATGAGCAGTTCTTC
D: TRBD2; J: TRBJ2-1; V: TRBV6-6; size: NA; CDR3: CASRGGLAGDEQFF; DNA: TGTGCCAGCCGCGGGGGACTAGCGGGAGATGAGCAGTTCTTC
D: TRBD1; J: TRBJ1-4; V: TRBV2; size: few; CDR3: CASSETGMGQGNEKLFF; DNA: TGTGCCAGCAGTGAAACTGGTATGGGACAGGGAAATGAAAAACTGTTTTTT
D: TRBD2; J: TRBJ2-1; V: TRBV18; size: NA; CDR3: CASSPYTSGNYNEQFF; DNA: TGTGCCAGCTCACCTTACACTAGCGGGAACTACAATGAGCAGTTCTTC
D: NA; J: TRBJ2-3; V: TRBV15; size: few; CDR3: CATSRGRATDTQYF; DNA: TGTGCCACCAGCAGAGGGAGAGCCACAGATACGCAGTATTTT
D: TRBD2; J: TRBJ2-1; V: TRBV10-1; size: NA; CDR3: CASSGRLANEQFF; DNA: TGCGCCAGCAGCGGGAGGCTAGCAAATGAGCAGTTCTTC
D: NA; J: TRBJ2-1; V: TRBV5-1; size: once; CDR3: CASSLTPRANEQFF; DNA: TGCGCCAGCAGCTTGACCCCTCGAGCGAATGAGCAGTTCTTC
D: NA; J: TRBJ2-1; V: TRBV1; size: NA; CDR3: CTSSQGDRDYNEQFF; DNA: TGCACCAGCAGTCAGGGGGACAGGGACTACAATGAGCAGTTCTTC
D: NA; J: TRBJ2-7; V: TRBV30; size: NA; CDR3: CAWSGGHDRPSYEQYF; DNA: TGTGCCTGGAGTGGGGGCCATGACAGGCCCTCCTACGAGCAGTACTTC
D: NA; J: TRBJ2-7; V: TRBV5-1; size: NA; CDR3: CASSLSAAVYEQYF; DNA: TGCGCCAGCAGCTTAAGTGCGGCGGTCTACGAGCAGTACTTC
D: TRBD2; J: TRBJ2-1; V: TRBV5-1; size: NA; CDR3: CASSISGTKDNEQFF; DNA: TGCGCCAGCAGCATTAGCGGGACTAAAGACAATGAGCAGTTCTTC
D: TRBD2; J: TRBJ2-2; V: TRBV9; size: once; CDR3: CASSVVAGVNTGELFF; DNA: TGTGCCAGCAGCGTAGTTGCGGGAGTGAACACCGGGGAGCTGTTTTTT
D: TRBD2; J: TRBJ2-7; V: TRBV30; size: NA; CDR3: CAWRTSGSKGYEQYF; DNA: TGTGCCTGGAGGACTAGCGGGAGTAAGGGATACGAGCAGTACTTC
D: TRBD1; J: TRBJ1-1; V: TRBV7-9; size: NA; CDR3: CSSGGTQGGISNTEAFF; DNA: TGTTCCAGCGGGGGGACGCAGGGGGGTATATCGAACACTGAAGCTTTCTTT
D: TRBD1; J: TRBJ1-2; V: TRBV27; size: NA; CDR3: CASSDRAGGYTF; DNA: TGTGCCAGCAGTGACAGGGCGGGGGGCTACACCTTC
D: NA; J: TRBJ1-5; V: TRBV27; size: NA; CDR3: CASSSGPYSNQPQHF; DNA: TGTGCTAGCAGTTCAGGGCCCTATAGCAATCAGCCCCAGCATTTT
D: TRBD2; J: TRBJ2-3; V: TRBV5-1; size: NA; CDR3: CASSSASGRAATQYF; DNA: TGCGCCAGCAGCTCTGCTAGCGGGAGGGCCGCTACGCAGTATTTT
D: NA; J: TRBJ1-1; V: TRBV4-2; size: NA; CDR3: CASSQVDSYTEAFF; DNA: TGTGCCAGCAGCCAAGTTGATAGTTACACTGAAGCTTTCTTT
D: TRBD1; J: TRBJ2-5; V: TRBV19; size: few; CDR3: CASKGTGVETQYF; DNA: TGTGCCAGTAAGGGGACAGGGGTAGAGACCCAGTACTTC
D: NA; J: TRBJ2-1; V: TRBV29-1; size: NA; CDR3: CSVTVTYNEQFF; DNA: TGCAGCGTTACGGTTACCTACAATGAGCAGTTCTTC